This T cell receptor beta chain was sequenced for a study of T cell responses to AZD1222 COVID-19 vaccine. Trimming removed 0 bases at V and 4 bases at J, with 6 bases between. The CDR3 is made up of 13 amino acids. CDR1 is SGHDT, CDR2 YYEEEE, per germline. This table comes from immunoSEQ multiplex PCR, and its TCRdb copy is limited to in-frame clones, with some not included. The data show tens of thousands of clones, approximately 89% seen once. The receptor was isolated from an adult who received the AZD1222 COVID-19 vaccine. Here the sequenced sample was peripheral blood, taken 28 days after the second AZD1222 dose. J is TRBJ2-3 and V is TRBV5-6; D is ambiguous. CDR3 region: CASSLAGADTQYF. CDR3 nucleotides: TGTGCCAGCAGCTTGGCCGGCGCAGATACGCAGTATTTT.